One and the same sample provided the 6 T cell receptor beta chains below, sequenced in a study of shared clonotypes between healthy human individuals. The table came from immunoSEQ multiplex PCR; TCRdb's copy has only in-frame clones and leaves some out. This sample yields millions of clones, of which around 94% are seen a single time; over 0.12% belongs to the top ten. The sequencing input was naive CD4+ T cells sorted from blood. Stated subset: CD45RA+ positively selected. The source of these receptors is a young man in good health.

The chain combines TRBV5-1 with TRBJ2-1; D is possibly TRBD2 (5 bases). Looked up from germline, CDR1 is SGHRS and CDR2 is YFSETQ. The CDR3 length is 13 residues. The V end lost 4 bases, the J end lost 8 bases, and 13 bases lay between the germline ends. This CDR3 is CASSRDARDEQFF. The CDR3 nucleotides read TGCGCCAGCAGCAGAGACGCGAGGGATGAGCAGTTCTTC.

The chain has TRBV30 and TRBJ2-2, with 7 bases identical to TRBD1. The V segment lost 4 bases and the J segment 2 bases; nucleotides outside the gene matches: 7. This CDR3 comprises 15 residues. CDR1 GTSNPN and CDR2 SVGIG come from the germline V gene (reference sequence). In nucleotides, the CDR3 is TGTGCCTGGAAGGGGGACAGACTAAACACCGGGGAGCTGTTTTTT. It codes for CAWKGDRLNTGELFF.

This clone showed up just once. The rearrangement joins TRBV5-1 to TRBJ2-1, with 10 bases fitting TRBD2. CDR3 length: 15 residues. Germline values: CDR1 SGHRS, CDR2 YFSETQ. V gave up 4 bases and J gave up 5 bases; unmatched junction bases: 6. The CDR3 region has the DNA TGCGCCAGCAGCCTTGGACTAGCGGAAAACAATGAGCAGTTCTTC. The encoded protein is CASSLGLAENNEQFF.

This clone was seen once. The chain combines TRBV5-1 with TRBJ1-1; D might be TRBD1 (5 bases). Trimming removed 3 bases at V and 1 base at J, with 10 bases between. The germline gives CDR1 SGHRS, CDR2 YFSETQ. This CDR3 contains 14 residues. The CDR3 region is CASSSRTQNTEAFF. In nucleotides, the CDR3 is TGCGCCAGCAGCTCAAGGACACAGAACACTGAAGCTTTCTTT. Based on the CDR3 plus reference TRBV5-1 and TRBJ1-1, the full variable domain is KAGVTQTPRYLIKTRGQQVTLSCSPISGHRSVSWYQQTPGQGLQFLFEYFSETQRNKGNFPGRFSGRQFSNSRSEMNVSTLELGDSALYLCASSSRTQNTEAFFGQGTRLTVV.

The J gene is TRBJ1-2, the V gene TRBV5-4; 7 bases match TRBD1. V lost 5 bases to trimming and J lost 0 bases; unmatched junction nucleotides: 7. This CDR3 contains 15 residues. In germline, CDR1 is SGHNT, CDR2 YYREEE (reference sequence). As DNA, the CDR3 is TGTGCCAGCAGTCCCGGACAGGAAACTAACTATGGCTACACCTTC. This encodes CASSPGQETNYGYTF.

A single count supports this clone. The sample contains more than one DNA sequence encoding this CDR3. The J gene is TRBJ1-6, the V gene TRBV5-4; D call uncertain. Germline CDR1 reads SGHNT; CDR2 reads YYREEE (reference sequence). This CDR3 has 16 residues. Trimming removed 4 bases from V and 0 bases from J, with 11 bases in between. The chain's CDR3 is CASSLDRSSYNSPLHF. The CDR3 nucleotides are TGTGCCAGCAGCCTGGATCGGAGCTCCTATAATTCACCCCTCCACTTT.